This T cell receptor (beta chain) came from a study of identical twins. This clonotype has a handful of counts. Its antigen is as yet unknown. Study-wide points: Surplus twin overlap in beta out-of-frame sequences was less pronounced. Models came in too low on out-of-frame TCR alpha sharing in monozygotic twins.

Template switching, a step in the protocol, added a universal primer site, and cDNA carried unique molecular identifiers. From the 5' RACE reads, TCRdb called clonotypes with MiXCR, one entry per CDR3 protein. The data show hundreds of thousands of distinct CDR3 sequences, roughly 8% seen once. Trimming cost V 4 bases and J 8 bases, with 9 bases left between them. CDR1 is LNHDA, CDR2 SQIVND, per germline (reference sequence). The CDR3 is made up of 12 amino acids. The sample was also linked to a second study, of yellow fever vaccine responses in identical twins.

The rearrangement links TRBV19 to TRBJ2-1; D perhaps matches TRBD2 (5 bases). The material sequenced was PBMCs. This clonotype was obtained from a woman aged 18-29 years in good health. In nucleotides, the CDR3 is TGTGCCAGTAGTAGAACTAGTCATGAGCAGTTCTTC. It codes for CASSRTSHEQFF.